The rows below give T cell receptor beta chains drawn from one sample of a study of metastatic and nonmetastatic thyroid tumors. TCRdb re-called the PCR reads via MiXCR. The table includes 30,000 to 45,000 clones, around 43% detected once. The sample consisted of tumor tissue. These receptors all come from a male donor with papillary thyroid cancer or a benign thyroid nodule (not recorded which). Some clones in this sample may be carry-over from other donors' samples. The CDR3 runs from the conserved cysteine through the conserved F or W. D genes are given only for firm matches. The size of a clone is reported for some rows only, either as once, few or many, or as a class for expanded clones.

NA,NA,TRBV5-4,TRBJ2-7,TGTGCCAGCAGATTGGGGGGGCACGAGCAGTACTTC,CASRLGGHEQYF
NA,NA,TRBV28,TRBJ2-1,TGTGCCAGCAGTATGAGGCACTACAATGAGCAGTTCTTC,CASSMRHYNEQFF
TRBD1,few,TRBV12-3/TRBV12-4,TRBJ1-1,TGTGCCAGCAGTTTTCCGGGACAGGGGGGCTACGCTTTCTTT,CASSFPGQGGYAFF
NA,NA,TRBV7-2,TRBJ2-7,TGTGCCAGCAAAGGCTCGGACGGATCCTACTACGAGCAGTACTTC,CASKGSDGSYYEQYF
NA,NA,TRBV19,TRBJ1-2,TGTGCCAGTAGTTTCAGGGGCTATGGGGACTATGGCTACACCTTC,CASSFRGYGDYGYTF
NA,NA,TRBV20-1,TRBJ2-5,TGCAGTGCTAGAGTTGGGGGGATCGAAACCCAGTACTTC,CSARVGGIETQYF
NA,few,TRBV6-1,TRBJ2-3,TGTGCCTCCGCGGACCCAAGCACAGATACGCAGTATTTT,CASADPSTDTQYF
NA,NA,TRBV12-5,TRBJ1-1,TGTGCTAGTGGTTTGAATATGAACACTGAAGCTTTCTTT,CASGLNMNTEAFF
NA,NA,TRBV20-1,TRBJ2-1,TGCAGTGCTAGAAACGGGAGAAGCTACAATGAGCAGTTCTTC,CSARNGRSYNEQFF
NA,NA,TRBV2,TRBJ2-5,TGTGCCAGCAGTGAGGGGGCCTCGAGCCAAGAGACCCAGTACTTC,CASSEGASSQETQYF
NA,NA,TRBV20-1,TRBJ2-1,TGCAGTTACACCCCCGGGCCGCACAATGAGCAGTTCTTC,CSYTPGPHNEQFF
TRBD2,few,TRBV6-1,TRBJ2-3,TGTGCCAGCAGTGGTCTAGCGGGGGGGTTAATTAGCACAGATACGCAGTATTTT,CASSGLAGGLISTDTQYF
NA,NA,TRBV20-1,TRBJ2-7,TGCAGTGCTAGAGATATACCCGGACAGATCTCCTACGAGCAGTACTTC,CSARDIPGQISYEQYF
NA,NA,TRBV28,TRBJ2-7,TGTGCCAGCAGTTTCTCTAACTACGAGCAGTACTTC,CASSFSNYEQYF
NA,NA,TRBV11-2,TRBJ2-1,TGTGCCAGCAGCTTAGGCCTAGCCTCGAGCTCCTACAATGAGCAGTTCTTC,CASSLGLASSSYNEQFF
TRBD1,NA,TRBV20-1,TRBJ2-7,TGCAGTGCAAATGACAGGGGGTTCGACGAGCAGTACTTC,CSANDRGFDEQYF
NA,large,TRBV4-1,TRBJ2-7,TGCGCCAGCAGCCATATGGGGAAAGGGTACGAGCAGTACTTC,CASSHMGKGYEQYF